These 10 T cell receptor beta chains were all obtained from the same sample, sequenced in a study of blood T cell repertoires in COVID-19. TCRdb keeps only in-frame clones here, not all; method: immunoSEQ multiplex PCR. The sample gives under 250,000 clones, around 90% of which show up once; roughly 2.6% is in the top ten. The sample consisted of peripheral blood. The source of these receptors is a young man with COVID-19, enrolled during active disease.

The V and J genes are TRBV5-6 and TRBJ1-5, with 7 nucleotides matching TRBD1. V lost 0 bases to trimming and J lost 3 bases; unmatched junction nucleotides: 3. CDR3 size: 15 residues. Germline V lookup: CDR1 SGHDT, CDR2 YYEEEE. The CDR3: CASSLGQGVNQPQHF. The DNA of the CDR3 is TGTGCCAGCAGCTTGGGCCAGGGGGTCAATCAGCCCCAGCATTTT.

The J gene is TRBJ2-7, the V gene TRBV9; 7 positions match TRBD2. V was pared by 1 base and J by 7 bases, with 11 bases of the junction left unmatched. Germline-derived CDR1 and CDR2 are SGDLS and YYNGEE. This CDR3 region has 15 residues. DNA for the CDR3: TGTGCCAGCAGCGTAAGCGGGGCCGGAGGGGAGGAGCAGTACTTC. This translates into CASSVSGAGGEEQYF.

The gene calls are TRBV5-8 and TRBJ2-3; 10 bases fit TRBD1. The length of the CDR3 is 15 residues. V lost 4 bases to trimming and J lost 0 bases; unmatched junction nucleotides: 2. The germline gives CDR1 SGHTS, CDR2 YDEGEE. CDR3 amino acids: CASSRGQGSTDTQYF. In DNA, the CDR3 is TGTGCCAGCAGCCGGGGACAGGGGAGCACAGATACGCAGTATTTT.

This clone was counted between two and nine times. The rearrangement links TRBV9 to TRBJ1-2; possible D gene TRBD1, 5 bases. V was cut by 3 bases and J by 0 bases, with 15 bases left in between. There are 16 residues in the CDR3. From germline, CDR1 is SGDLS and CDR2 YYNGEE. The CDR3 loop is CASSAYRGEANYGYTF. CDR3 bases: TGTGCCAGCAGCGCCTACCGGGGGGAAGCTAACTATGGCTACACCTTC.

The V gene is TRBV2, the J gene TRBJ1-2, with 10 nucleotides matching TRBD1. CDR3 length: 18 residues. V gave up 5 bases and J gave up 7 bases; unmatched junction bases: 19. Germline V lookup: CDR1 SNHLY, CDR2 FYNNEI. DNA of the CDR3: TGTGCCAGCAGTAACCCACCGGGACAGGGGATGCAATTGGGTGGCTACACCTTC. It specifies CASSNPPGQGMQLGGYTF.

On this clone: Other nucleotide sequences from this sample produce the same CDR3. The rearrangement links TRBV7-3 to TRBJ2-2; D is undetermined. Deletions cut 3 bases from V and 1 base from J, with 3 bases between. Germline values: CDR1 SGHTA, CDR2 FQGTGA. This CDR3 is 13 amino acids long. The CDR3: CASSFLNTGELFF. The CDR3 bases are TGTGCCAGCAGCTTCCTGAACACCGGGGAGCTGTTTTTT.

The chain couples TRBV6-2 or TRBV6-3 to TRBJ1-1; D is possibly TRBD1 (6 bases). Trimming stripped 6 bases from V and 0 bases from J, with 20 bases between. The CDR3 length is 17 residues. Germline assignment: CDR1 MNHEY and CDR2 SVGEGT. DNA for the CDR3: TGTGCCAGCAGCAGAAGACAGGAACCCTTTATGAACACTGAAGCTTTCTTT. Translating it yields CASSRRQEPFMNTEAFF.

This clone was detected once. Here the CDR3 reads CASNHPANTQYF. The CDR3, as DNA: TGTGCCAGCAACCACCCCGCTAATACGCAGTATTTT. This chain joins TRBV6-5 and TRBJ2-3; D is undetermined. From germline, CDR1 is MNHEY and CDR2 SVGAGI. V was trimmed by 7 bases and J by 7 bases, leaving 12 bases between them. The CDR3 covers 12 residues.

The rearrangement joins TRBV5-8 to TRBJ1-5; 8 bases map to TRBD1. Germline V gene sequence: CDR1 SGHTS, CDR2 YDEGEE. The junction had 7 bases not matched to a gene; V was cut back by 4 bases and J by 1 base. The CDR3 is 16 residues long. CDR3 sequence: CASSRDRGRSNQPQHF. The DNA for the CDR3 is TGTGCCAGCAGCCGAGACAGGGGACGAAGCAATCAGCCCCAGCATTTT.

This rearrangement joins TRBV5-4 to TRBJ1-5, with TRBD1 as a possible D gene (6 bases). Germline CDR1 reads SGHNT; CDR2 reads YYREEE (reference sequence). This CDR3 comprises 12 residues. Deletions cut 4 bases from V and 9 bases from J, with 11 bases between. CDR3 nucleotide sequence: TGTGCCAGCAGCCAGGGGAACGGGCCCCAGCATTTT. It encodes CASSQGNGPQHF.